This section outlines one T cell receptor beta chain sequence together with its context. The sample is drawn from a study of blood T cell repertoires in COVID-19. Study-wide context: Whether acute or convalescent, the COVID-19 samples came from the United States, Italy and Spain. Nucleic acid was either cDNA or gDNA, and it came from T cells, B-cell-depleted T cells, or PBMCs.

Per the original data handling: It was from reference gene primer amplification that nucleated cell counts were estimated. The method was immunoSEQ multiplex PCR; TCRdb's version includes in-frame clones alone and lacks a portion of them. V and J calls and clone size are as listed in that table; D and trimming were resolved from the DNA. The sample records around 220,000 clones, more than 65% being singletons. Germline CDR1 is MNHNS and CDR2 is SASEGT. The CDR3 is made up of 14 amino acids. V lost 2 bases to trimming and J lost 4 bases; unmatched junction nucleotides: 4. The sequenced material came from peripheral blood. The V gene is TRBV6-1, the J gene TRBJ2-5; 7 bases align to TRBD2. The clonotype comes from a woman between 40 and 55 years old with active or convalescent COVID-19. In nucleotides, the CDR3 is TGTGCCAGCAGTGAACCCGGGGAGGGAGAGACCCAGTACTTC. Amino acids: CASSEPGEGETQYF.